The 29 T cell receptor beta chains below were found in one sample sequenced in a study of cytomegalovirus exposure and HLA in healthy donors. Vbeta (60) and Jbeta (13) primers were used in the PCR. The method was immunoSEQ multiplex PCR; TCRdb's version includes in-frame clones alone and lacks a portion of them. The sample carries about 130,000 clones, approximately 80% recorded once. The sample was PBMCs. These receptors all stem from a man younger than 45 in good health and CMV-seronegative.

The V gene is TRBV5-1, the J gene TRBJ2-3; D is unresolved. V gave up 1 base and J gave up 4 bases, with 10 bases separating them. The CDR3 runs to 14 residues. Germline CDR1 reads SGHRS; CDR2 reads YFSETQ. The CDR3 nucleotides are TGCGCCAGCAGCTTGATGGTGTCAGCAGATACGCAGTATTTT. It codes for CASSLMVSADTQYF. Full variable domain (rest looked up from reference TRBV5-1 and TRBJ2-3): KAGVTQTPRYLIKTRGQQVTLSCSPISGHRSVSWYQQTPGQGLQFLFEYFSETQRNKGNFPGRFSGRQFSNSRSEMNVSTLELGDSALYLCASSLMVSADTQYFGPGTRLTVL.

V is TRBV2 and J is TRBJ2-3; 7 nucleotides agree with TRBD1. The V segment lost 10 bases and the J segment 2 bases; nucleotides outside the gene matches: 9. Germline lookup yields CDR1 SNHLY and CDR2 FYNNEI. This CDR3 contains 14 residues. The CDR3 DNA is TGTGCCACCCAGGACAGGCAGGCCACAGATACGCAGTATTTT. Translation: CATQDRQATDTQYF.

The chain is built from TRBV5-4 and TRBJ2-5; 7 bases align to TRBD1. J gave up 2 bases and V 4 bases, and 5 bases lay outside the gene matches. CDR1 is SGHNT, CDR2 YYREEE, per germline (reference sequence). This CDR3 has 14 amino acids. CDR3 coding DNA: TGTGCCAGCAGCAAACCGGGACAGCAAGAGACCCAGTACTTC. This gives the protein CASSKPGQQETQYF.

The CDR3 nucleotides read TGTGCCTGGAGCTCCCCTACGGTACCAGATACGCAGTATTTT. Protein: CAWSSPTVPDTQYF. The J gene is TRBJ2-3, the V gene TRBV30; D remains ambiguous. V was cut by 3 bases and J by 4 bases, with 14 bases left in between. Germline V CDR1 and CDR2: GTSNPN, SVGIG (reference sequence). The CDR3 length is 14 residues.

The chain combines TRBV7-2 with TRBJ1-1; no clear D gene. The CDR3 length is 14 residues. CDR1 and CDR2 from the germline V gene are SGHTA and FQGNSA. Trimming stripped 3 bases from V and 1 base from J, with 9 bases between. The CDR3 coding sequence is TGTGCCAGCAGCTTTTTCAGCGGGAACACTGAAGCTTTCTTT. Its protein is CASSFFSGNTEAFF.

This chain links TRBV25-1 with TRBJ2-1; 10 positions match TRBD2. The CDR3 extends over 15 amino acids. Germline loops: CDR1 MGHDK, CDR2 SYGVNS. The V segment lost 4 bases and the J segment 6 bases; nucleotides outside the gene matches: 6. The DNA for the CDR3 is TGTGCCAGCAGTGCGGGACTAGCGAGGGCCAATGAGCAGTTCTTC. It encodes CASSAGLARANEQFF.

V usage is TRBV11-2 and J usage is TRBJ1-2; D ambiguous. CDR3 length: 15 amino acids. Looked up from germline, CDR1 is SGHAT and CDR2 is FQNNGV. V lost 0 bases, J lost 4 bases, and 12 bases lay in between. The CDR3 region is CASSLDGGRSYGYTF. CDR3 DNA sequence: TGTGCCAGCAGCTTAGATGGTGGGCGAAGCTATGGCTACACCTTC.

The chain has TRBV29-1 and TRBJ1-1, with a weak D call TRBD1 (6 bases). Deletions cut 5 bases from V and 0 bases from J, with 10 bases between. The CDR3 runs to 13 residues. Germline V lookup: CDR1 SQVTM, CDR2 ANQGSEA. CDR3 DNA sequence: TGCAGCGTTCTACAGGGTATGAACACTGAAGCTTTCTTT. The encoded protein is CSVLQGMNTEAFF.

This clone has only one observation. The chain uses TRBV6-4 and TRBJ2-5; D not certain. There are 10 residues in the CDR3. The V gene lost 11 bases and the J gene lost 3 bases, with 7 bases spanning the gap. Germline V gives CDR1 MRHNA, CDR2 SNTAGT. CDR3 sequence: CAPQKETQYF. The CDR3 DNA reads TGTGCCCCCCAGAAAGAGACCCAGTACTTC.

CDR3: CASSSNPGLQETQYF. The CDR3 coding sequence is TGTGCCAGTAGTTCGAACCCGGGACTACAAGAGACCCAGTACTTC. The V and J genes are TRBV19 and TRBJ2-5; 7 nucleotides align to TRBD2. The length of the CDR3 is 15 residues. Germline CDR1 reads LNHDA; CDR2 reads SQIVND (reference sequence). V lost 5 bases to trimming and J lost 2 bases; unmatched junction nucleotides: 8.

This clone was detected only once. CDR3 sequence: CASSLGPIHRPGNYGYTF. CDR3 nucleotides: TGTGCCAGCAGCTTAGGTCCCATTCATCGACCGGGTAACTATGGCTACACCTTC. V usage is TRBV13 and J usage is TRBJ1-2, with no clear D. Germline V gene data show CDR1 as PRHDT and CDR2 as FYEKMQ (reference sequence). The CDR3 runs 18 residues. V lost 0 bases and J lost 1, with 18 bases in between.

This chain connects TRBV7-2 to TRBJ1-1; D is undetermined. Per the germline V gene, CDR1 is SGHTA and CDR2 is FQGNSA. V lost 6 bases to trimming and J lost 1 base, with 9 bases between them. The CDR3 is 13 residues long. For the CDR3, the DNA is TGTGCCAGCAGGGAGCGAGGGAACACTGAAGCTTTCTTT. Translated: CASRERGNTEAFF.

The V gene is TRBV12-5, the J gene TRBJ1-2; unclear D gene. V lost 3 bases, J lost 4 bases, and 9 bases lay in between. The CDR3 sequence is 13 residues long. The germline V gene has CDR1 LGHNT and CDR2 FRNRAP. CDR3 residues: CASGFGSGYGYTF. CDR3 bases: TGTGCTAGTGGTTTCGGGAGCGGCTATGGCTACACCTTC.

The genes are TRBV6-5 and TRBJ1-3; 8 bases align to TRBD1. Unmatched junction bases numbered 5, after V lost 5 bases and J lost 5 bases. The CDR3 spans 14 residues. Looked up from germline, CDR1 is MNHEY and CDR2 is SVGAGI. The CDR3 loop reads CASSLQGGRNTIYF. CDR3 sequence (DNA): TGTGCCAGCAGTCTACAGGGGGGAAGAAACACCATATATTTT.

This clone was observed a single time. The sample contains more than one DNA sequence encoding this CDR3. V usage is TRBV5-1 and J usage is TRBJ2-3; 8 bases fit TRBD2. This CDR3 region has 15 residues. The germline V gene has CDR1 SGHRS and CDR2 YFSETQ. V lost 0 bases to trimming and J lost 2 bases; unmatched junction nucleotides: 2. The CDR3 reads CASSLGTSYTDTQYF. CDR3 nucleotide sequence: TGCGCCAGCAGCTTGGGGACTAGCTACACAGATACGCAGTATTTT.

This clone was detected once. This chain uses TRBV6-5 with TRBJ1-1; 7 nucleotides match TRBD1. Germline values: CDR1 MNHEY, CDR2 SVGAGI. The CDR3 length is 14 residues. The trim removed 2 bases at V and 1 base at J, leaving 1 base unmatched. The CDR3, as DNA: TGTGCCAGCAGTTACGGGACAGCGAACACTGAAGCTTTCTTT. Translation gives CASSYGTANTEAFF.

The rearrangement links TRBV9 to TRBJ1-2, with 7 nucleotides matching TRBD1. Germline lookup yields CDR1 SGDLS and CDR2 YYNGEE. This CDR3 region has 16 residues. V trimming: 1 base; J trimming: 4 bases; junction bases outside the gene matches: 10. This CDR3 reads CASSVSPGTASYGYTF. Here the CDR3 DNA reads TGTGCCAGCAGCGTAAGCCCCGGGACAGCATCCTATGGCTACACCTTC.

The chain carries TRBV11-2 and TRBJ2-7; TRBD2 matches 8 bases. Per the germline V gene, CDR1 is SGHAT and CDR2 is FQNNGV. This CDR3 spans 17 amino acids. The trim removed 3 bases at V and 1 base at J, leaving 11 bases unmatched. Written as DNA, the CDR3 is TGTGCCAGCAGCTTCCTCCGGGGGGGGGCTGGTTCCTACGAGCAGTACTTC. Its translation: CASSFLRGGAGSYEQYF.

This chain links TRBV11-2 with TRBJ2-1; 13 bases are shared with TRBD2. With 3 bases clipped from V and 7 bases from J, the junction kept 3 bases outside the gene matches. Germline assignment: CDR1 SGHAT and CDR2 FQNNGV. The CDR3 consists of 15 residues. The CDR3 is CASSFGLAGENEQFF. The CDR3 nucleotides are TGTGCCAGCAGCTTTGGACTAGCGGGAGAAAATGAGCAGTTCTTC.

The chain couples TRBV28 to TRBJ1-5, with D perhaps matching TRBD1 (5 bases). CDR3 size: 16 residues. Trimming took 5 bases from V and 0 from J, leaving 14 bases between them. CDR1 MDHEN and CDR2 SYDVKM come from the germline V gene. The CDR3 region is CASSLDSSYSNQPQHF. CDR3 coding DNA: TGTGCCAGCAGTCTCGACAGTTCTTATAGCAATCAGCCCCAGCATTTT.

This chain connects TRBV27 to TRBJ1-2, with 8 positions matching TRBD1. Germline V gives CDR1 MNHEY, CDR2 SMNVEV (reference sequence). The CDR3 has 14 residues. The V gene end was trimmed by 6 bases and the J gene end by 3 bases; junction bases not matched to a gene: 6. DNA of the CDR3: TGTGCCAGCAGGGCTCAGGGGGCTTACTATGGCTACACCTTC. Encoded protein: CASRAQGAYYGYTF.

A single count supports this clone. The CDR3 here is CASSQASGGRFTDTQYF. The CDR3 DNA sequence: TGCGCCAGCAGCCAAGCCAGTGGCGGGAGGTTCACAGATACGCAGTATTTT. This chain connects TRBV4-1 to TRBJ2-3, with 8 bases identical to TRBD2. V gave up 1 base and J gave up 2 bases; unmatched junction bases: 8. Germline V gene data show CDR1 as MGHRA and CDR2 as YSYEKL. The CDR3 runs to 17 residues.

This chain uses TRBV28 with TRBJ2-1; 9 nucleotides align to TRBD1. The germline CDR1 and CDR2 sequences are MDHEN and SYDVKM. J gave up 7 bases and V 11 bases, and 15 bases lay outside the gene matches. There are 15 residues in the CDR3. The CDR3 nucleotides are TGTGCCGCTTCACCATCGGGACAGGGTCTTAATGAGCAGTTCTTC. Encoded protein: CAASPSGQGLNEQFF.

The genes are TRBV6-5 and TRBJ1-2, with TRBD1 matching over 9 bases. The CDR3 consists of 15 residues. V trimming: 2 bases; J trimming: 7 bases; junction bases outside the gene matches: 8. CDR1 is MNHEY and CDR2 is SVGAGI in the germline V gene. CDR3 loop: CASSYATGGSLGYTF. CDR3 nucleotide sequence: TGTGCCAGCAGTTACGCGACAGGGGGATCGCTTGGCTACACCTTC.

V gene TRBV18 combines with J gene TRBJ2-1; tentatively, D is TRBD2 (5 bases). V dropped 3 bases and J dropped 8 bases, with 8 bases sitting between them. Germline V gives CDR1 KGHSH, CDR2 LQKENI. The CDR3 contains 12 residues. CDR3 nucleotide sequence: TGTGCCAGCTCACCGGCGGGCTATGAGCAGTTCTTC. It encodes CASSPAGYEQFF.

This clone was counted once. The V gene is TRBV5-8, the J gene TRBJ2-1; possible D gene TRBD1, 6 bases. CDR1 and CDR2 (germline): SGHTS, YDEGEE. This CDR3 is built from 13 residues. V was cut by 0 bases and J by 13 bases, with 14 bases left in between. DNA for the CDR3: TGTGCCAGCAGCTTGGGTCAGGGACAAGTTCAGTTCTTC. This translates into CASSLGQGQVQFF.

The table lists this clone with a few counts. The chain is built from TRBV27 and TRBJ2-5; 10 positions match TRBD1. The J call could be wrong; TRBJ2-7 is a better fit for the DNA end. The CDR3 has 15 amino acids. From germline, CDR1 is MNHEY and CDR2 SMNVEV (reference sequence). DNA of the CDR3: TGTGCCAGCAGCCCACTCGGACAGGGGGATTACGAGCAGTACTTC. Translation gives CASSPLGQGDYEQYF.

The chain employs TRBV14 and TRBJ1-1; 12 bases agree with TRBD1. Trimming removed 3 bases from V and 4 bases from J; junction bases left unmatched: 6. This CDR3 has 16 amino acids. Germline CDR1 is SGHDN and CDR2 is FVKESK. The CDR3 nucleotides are TGTGCCAGCAGCCATTGGGACAGGGGGCAAGGCACTGAAGCTTTCTTT. This sequence encodes CASSHWDRGQGTEAFF. The whole variable domain, remainder taken from reference TRBV14 and TRBJ1-1, is EAGVTQFPSHSVIEKGQTVTLRCDPISGHDNLYWYRRVMGKEIKFLLHFVKESKQDESGMPNNRFLAERTGGTYSTLKVQPAELEDSGVYFCASSHWDRGQGTEAFFGQGTRLTVV.

The V and J genes are TRBV28 and TRBJ2-5; TRBD2 matches 7 bases. Germline CDR1 reads MDHEN; CDR2 reads SYDVKM. The trim removed 9 bases at V and 6 bases at J, leaving 19 bases unmatched. This CDR3 region has 16 residues. CDR3 DNA: TGTGCCAGTTCACTGGCGGGAGCCCGATTGGAGAAGACCCAGTACTTC. Encoded protein: CASSLAGARLEKTQYF. Full variable domain (missing parts from reference TRBV28 and TRBJ2-5): DVKVTQSSRYLVKRTGEKVFLECVQDMDHENMFWYRQDPGLGLRLIYFSYDVKMKEKGDIPEGYSVSREKKERFSLILESASTNQTSMYLCASSLAGARLEKTQYFGPGTRLLVL.